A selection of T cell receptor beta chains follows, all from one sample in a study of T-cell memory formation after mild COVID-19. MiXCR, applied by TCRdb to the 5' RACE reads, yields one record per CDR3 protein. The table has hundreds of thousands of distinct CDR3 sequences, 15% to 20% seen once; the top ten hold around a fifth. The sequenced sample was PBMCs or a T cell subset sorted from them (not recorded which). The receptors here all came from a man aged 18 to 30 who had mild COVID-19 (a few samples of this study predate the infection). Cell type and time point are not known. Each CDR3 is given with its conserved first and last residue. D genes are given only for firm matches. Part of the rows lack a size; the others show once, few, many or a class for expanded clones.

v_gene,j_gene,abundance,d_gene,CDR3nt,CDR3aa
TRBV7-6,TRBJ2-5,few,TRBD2,TGTGCCAGCAGCGCAGGCGGGGGGGCGCTTACCCTAGGAGAGACCCAGTACTTC,CASSAGGGALTLGETQYF
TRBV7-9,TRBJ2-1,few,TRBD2,TGTGCCAGCAGCTCCGGGGGGGGGCAGTTCTTC,CASSSGGGQFF
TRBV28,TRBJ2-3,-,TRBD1,TGTGCCAGCAGTCTCCGGGACAGGGGGCCAAAATGGGATACGCAGTATTTT,CASSLRDRGPKWDTQYF
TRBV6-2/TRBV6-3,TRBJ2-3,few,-,TGTGCCAGCATTCCTGGGGGGCCCGCGACAGATACGCAGTATTTT,CASIPGGPATDTQYF
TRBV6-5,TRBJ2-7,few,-,TGTGCCAGCAGTCCCGCGAGGCTCCTGGGAGAGCAGTACTTC,CASSPARLLGEQYF
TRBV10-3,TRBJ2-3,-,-,TGTGCCATCAGTGATAGTCAGATCACAGATACGCAGTATTTT,CAISDSQITDTQYF
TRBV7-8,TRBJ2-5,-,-,TGTGCCAGCAGCTCGTGGGGGCCAGAGACCCAGTACTTC,CASSSWGPETQYF
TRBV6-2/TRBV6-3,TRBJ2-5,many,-,TGTGCCAGCAGTTCCTTCGAGACCCAGTACTTC,CASSSFETQYF
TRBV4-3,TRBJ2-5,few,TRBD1,TGCGCCAGCAGCCAGGACAGGGGCCCGCTCCAAGAGACCCAGTACTTC,CASSQDRGPLQETQYF
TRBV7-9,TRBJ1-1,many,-,TGTGCCAGCAGCTTAGCGGTCACTGAAGCTTTCTTT,CASSLAVTEAFF
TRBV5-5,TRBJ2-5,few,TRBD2,TGTGCCAGCAGCGCAGGGACTAGCGGGGGCAACCAAGAGACCCAGTACTTC,CASSAGTSGGNQETQYF
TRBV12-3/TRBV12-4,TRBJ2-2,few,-,TGTGCCAGCGGAAGAGGGGTGGCCGGGGAGCTGTTTTTT,CASGRGVAGELFF
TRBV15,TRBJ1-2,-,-,TGTGCCACCAGCAGAGGAGCGACGGGCGGGTATGGCTACACCTTC,CATSRGATGGYGYTF
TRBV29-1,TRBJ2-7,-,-,TGCAGCGTGGAAGTGGGGGCCCAGGAGGAGCAGTACTTC,CSVEVGAQEEQYF
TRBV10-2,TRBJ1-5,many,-,TGCGCCAGCAGTGAGTCCCCGGGGAATAGCAATCAGCCCCAGCATTTT,CASSESPGNSNQPQHF
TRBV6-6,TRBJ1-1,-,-,TGTGCCAGCAGTGGGGACACCAGGGAAGCTTTCTTT,CASSGDTREAFF
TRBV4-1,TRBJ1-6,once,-,TGCGCCAGCAGCCAAGCGGTTGGGATTAGGGATTCACCCCTCCACTTT,CASSQAVGIRDSPLHF
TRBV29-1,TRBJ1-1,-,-,TGCAGCGTTGGGCCGGCCCCCACTCTTGAAGCTTTCTTT,CSVGPAPTLEAFF
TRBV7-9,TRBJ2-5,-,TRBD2,TGTGCCAGCAGCTTACCGGTAGCGGGGGCTCACGGAGAGACCCAGTACTTC,CASSLPVAGAHGETQYF
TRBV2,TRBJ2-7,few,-,TGTGCCAGCAGTTCCGACTTGTCCTACGAGCAGTACTTC,CASSSDLSYEQYF
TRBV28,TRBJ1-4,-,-,TGTGCCAGCAGTTTAGCCGACAGAAGTAATGAAAAACTGTTTTTT,CASSLADRSNEKLFF
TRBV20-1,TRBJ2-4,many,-,TGCAGTGCTAAACGGGATCGGTGGGGGAACATTCAGTACTTC,CSAKRDRWGNIQYF
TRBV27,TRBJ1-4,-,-,TGTGCCAGCAGAAAGGGATTTAATGAAAAACTGTTTTTT,CASRKGFNEKLFF
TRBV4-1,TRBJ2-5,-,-,TGCGCCAGCAGCCAAGATGGGATGGGTTCTCTTGCGGAGACCCAGTACTTC,CASSQDGMGSLAETQYF
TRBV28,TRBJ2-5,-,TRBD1,TGTGCCGCAGGAGGACAGGGTAGTGGAAAGACCCAGTACTTC,CAAGGQGSGKTQYF
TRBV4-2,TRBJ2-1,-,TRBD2,TGTGCCAGCAGCCAGAGCAGCGGGGGGGCCGGGCAGTTCTTC,CASSQSSGGAGQFF
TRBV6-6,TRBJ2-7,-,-,TGTGCCAGCACCTACGACGGCGAGCAGTACTTC,CASTYDGEQYF
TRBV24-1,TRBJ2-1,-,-,TGTGCCACCAGTGACCGCATTGGCCGGGGCGGTAGGGATGAGCAGTTCTTC,CATSDRIGRGGRDEQFF
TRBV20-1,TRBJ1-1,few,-,TGCAGTGCCGGGGGGTTTTGGGACACTGAAGCTTTCTTT,CSAGGFWDTEAFF